A single T cell receptor (beta chain) is shown here with its context. Antigen specificity is unknown. Profiled with immunoSEQ multiplex PCR; TCRdb holds only in-frame clones, not every one. Here the sample spans approximately 60,000 clones, 80% to 90% being singletons. The sort gate was single viable CD3+CD4+CD8-CD45RO+ cells for memory CD4+ T cells. This sample is part of a study of memory CD4+ T cells and cytomegalovirus serostatus. The wider study: Healthy Belgian adult donors included nine or ten CMV-positive and around 25 CMV-negative people.

General observations from the study: Of around 160 reported CMV TCRbeta sequences, around 62 were found in memory CD4+ repertoires.

The ends were cut back, 0 bases at V and 5 bases at J, with 11 bases in the middle. Germline V gene data show CDR1 as SGHRS and CDR2 as YFSETQ. The CDR3 loop spans 14 amino acids. The origin of this receptor is an adult in good health and CMV-seronegative. The V call is TRBV5-1, the J call TRBJ1-1; D remains unclear. The specimen sequenced was memory CD4+ T cells from blood. The CDR3 DNA follows: TGCGCCAGCAGCTTGGACGGGCTTGGGACTGAAGCTTTCTTT. Protein product: CASSLDGLGTEAFF.